The T cell receptor (beta chain) described here comes from a study of cytomegalovirus exposure and HLA in healthy donors. Only one count was recorded for this clone. Unmatched junction bases numbered 3, after V lost 5 bases and J lost 6 bases. CDR1 is SGHVS and CDR2 is FNYEAQ in the germline V gene. This CDR3 comprises 13 residues. Amplification used 60 Vbeta primers and 13 Jbeta primers. Assay used: immunoSEQ multiplex PCR; TCRdb lists only in-frame clones, some missing. The sample has 150,000 or so clones, approximately 80% seen once. This receptor was taken from a man under 40 in good health and CMV-seropositive. What was sequenced was PBMCs. The chain is built from TRBV7-6 and TRBJ2-1; 8 bases are a match to TRBD1. CDR3 nucleotide sequence: TGTGCCAGCAGCCAGGGGGCGGGCAATGAGCAGTTCTTC. It is translated as CASSQGAGNEQFF.